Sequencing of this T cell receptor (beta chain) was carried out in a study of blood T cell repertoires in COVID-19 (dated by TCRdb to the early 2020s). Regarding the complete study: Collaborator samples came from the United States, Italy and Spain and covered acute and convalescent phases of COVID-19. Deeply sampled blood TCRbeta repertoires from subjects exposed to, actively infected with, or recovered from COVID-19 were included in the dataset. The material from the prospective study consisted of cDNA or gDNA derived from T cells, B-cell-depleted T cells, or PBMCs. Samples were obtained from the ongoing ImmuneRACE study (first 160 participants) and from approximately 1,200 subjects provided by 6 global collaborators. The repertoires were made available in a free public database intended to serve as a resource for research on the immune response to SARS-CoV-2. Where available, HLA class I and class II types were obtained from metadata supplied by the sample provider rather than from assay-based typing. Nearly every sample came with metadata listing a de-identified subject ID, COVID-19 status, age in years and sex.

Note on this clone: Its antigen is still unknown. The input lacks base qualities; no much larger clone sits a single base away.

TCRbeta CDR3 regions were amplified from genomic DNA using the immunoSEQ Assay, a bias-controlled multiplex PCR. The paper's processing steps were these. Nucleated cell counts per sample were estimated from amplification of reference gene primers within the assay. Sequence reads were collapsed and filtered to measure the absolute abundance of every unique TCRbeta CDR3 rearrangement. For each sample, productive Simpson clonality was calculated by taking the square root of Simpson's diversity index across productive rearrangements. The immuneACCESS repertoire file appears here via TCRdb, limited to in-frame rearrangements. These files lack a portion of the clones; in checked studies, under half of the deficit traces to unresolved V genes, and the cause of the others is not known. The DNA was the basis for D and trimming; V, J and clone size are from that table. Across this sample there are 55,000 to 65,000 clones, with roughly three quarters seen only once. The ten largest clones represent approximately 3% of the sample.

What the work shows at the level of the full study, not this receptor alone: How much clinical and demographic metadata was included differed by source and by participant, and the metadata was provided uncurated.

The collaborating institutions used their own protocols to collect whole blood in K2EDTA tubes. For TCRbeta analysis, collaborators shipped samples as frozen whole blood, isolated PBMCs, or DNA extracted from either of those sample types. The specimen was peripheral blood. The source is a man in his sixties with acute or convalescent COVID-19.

The DNA sequence is as follows: TGTGCCCCCAAGACCCGACAGGTTACGAACTATGGCTACACCTTC. Its translation reads: CAPKTRQVTNYGYTF. The chain links TRBV24-1 with TRBJ1-2; TRBD1 is possibly the D segment (6 matching bases). Inclusive of the bounding cysteine and phenylalanine, the CDR3 is 15 residues long. The kept DNA is CDR3 alone, 45 bases in frame from the first base. CDR1 KGHDR and CDR2 SFDVKD were looked up in the germline V gene. Trimming takes 12 bases from V and 2 bases from J, and the germline ends sit 21 bases apart.